This T cell receptor beta chain was found in a study of PD-1 blockade in classical Hodgkin lymphoma. This clone was seen a few times. Noted time point: cycle 4 day 1 (C4D1), after less than seven weeks of nivolumab. Every patient was affected by relapse after autologous stem cell transplantation, while exposure to brentuximab vedotin was not uniform. Magnetic negative selection was used to purify CD4+ T cells from thawed PBMCs. CDR1 is SEHNR, CDR2 FQNEAQ, per germline (reference sequence). The CDR3 sequence is 14 residues long. Trimming pared 5 bases from V and 1 base from J, leaving 11 bases between. Clones were sequenced by immunoSEQ multiplex PCR, and TCRdb holds only the in-frame ones, with some missing. The sample contains 15,000 to 25,000 clones, over 80% of which appear only once.

The chain combines TRBV7-9 with TRBJ1-1; D perhaps matches TRBD1 (6 bases). This clonotype originated in a human donor with classical Hodgkin lymphoma. The material was CD4+ T cells from blood, obtained before the fourth cycle of nivolumab. Here the CDR3 DNA reads TGTGCCAGCAGCGGATTGACAGGGAACACTGAAGCTTTCTTT. It codes for CASSGLTGNTEAFF.